This T cell receptor beta chain was recovered during a study of cytomegalovirus exposure and HLA in healthy donors (dated by TCRdb to the late 2010s). Concerning the study at large: An earlier analysis of a few hundred of the donors reported approximately 280 Gb of sequence data and 95 million to 140 million unique TCR beta sequences obtained from approximately 180 million T cells. Around 320 gigabases of sequencing data and 70 million to 100 million unique TCR sequences were included in an early release covering roughly 700 HLA-typed donors. Of the approximately 370 genotyped donors, 70% to 90% were placed in the genetic ancestry cluster associated with self-reported Caucasian donors. The study aimed to test whether cataloging public T cell receptors could reveal signatures of past pathogen exposure. The study profiled the T cell repertoires of hundreds of subjects by immunosequencing and related them to cytomegalovirus serostatus. A separate validation cohort of over a hundred different subjects was used in addition to the roughly 670-subject first cohort. The study combined high-throughput TCR immunosequencing, statistical association of individual TCRs with disease status, and machine learning to predict cytomegalovirus infection status. To study patterns of TCR occurrence, a later analysis re-analyzed previously published TCR beta repertoires from several hundred donors and added high-resolution HLA genotyping. The later analysis used no new phenotypic data to find candidate immune exposures, relying instead on TCR beta sequences and their occurrence across donors. An earlier analysis of 587 of the donors used high-throughput TCR beta sequencing to judge whether each TCR beta V gene segment behaved as functional or pseudogenic. Donor age, sex, ethnicity and CMV serostatus were compiled alongside the repertoire data. Genome-wide SNP genotypes for about three fifths of the roughly 700 donors were used in a later genetic analysis, which treated that subset as a discovery cohort. All discovery cohort repertoires had been generated on a single sequencing platform. HLA typing covered class I and class II loci at four-digit resolution. Typing coverage differed by locus: A, B, C, DRB1 and DQB1 were typed in roughly 620-630 donors, DQA1 in approximately 520, DPA1 in 600 to 610, and DPB1 in roughly 450. Five DR-DQ haplotypes were treated as single units for association and clustering because of strong linkage in the cohort. Among some 400 genotyped donors of the cohort, an average of approximately 230,000 unique TCR beta nucleotide sequences were sequenced per donor, around 20% of them non-productive. Study-wide findings and limitations: The presence/absence analyses assumed that sequencing depth was roughly uniform across donors, and that assumption may not be true. A total of some 180 TCR beta chains were listed by the study as associated with cytomegalovirus. This cohort had only TCR beta chains sequenced, and the lack of alpha or paired-chain data limited which features could be detected. A later genetic analysis associated a missense DCLRE1C variant with V-gene and J-gene trimming of TCR beta chains, and an independent cohort replicated the association. When HLA alleles, especially DR and DQ, strongly co-occurred, TCR associations were difficult to assign to individual alleles. CMV serostatus was the only immune exposure information available for the cohort. The classifier was reported to diagnose cytomegalovirus status with high specificity and sensitivity in both the original and validation cohorts. A later analysis associated 17,000 or so TCR beta sequences with specific HLA alleles at a false discovery rate of 0.05. Compared with equally common non-associated chains, HLA-associated TCR beta chains in a later analysis were more clonally expanded and had lower generation probabilities. Because HLA typing was missing for some donors at each locus, association tests included only the typed subset. Linkage disequilibrium might explain the correlated functional status among segregating V segments, but an unknown experimental factor could not be excluded. It was suggested by the authors that the approach could potentially be generalized to other disease states and immunological phenotypes. Broadly in line with IMGT annotations, most TCR beta V segments showed up in productive rearrangements about 87% or about 30% of the time in an earlier analysis of 450 to 750 of the donors. Some IMGT-functional V segments, including TRBV6-2 and TRBV6-3, could not be distinguished by the 87-base-pair reads and were therefore excluded. The sequencing pipeline was judged likely to have produced a cluster of highly shared sequence variants as a technical artifact. Three of the identified cytomegalovirus-associated TCR beta chains were confirmed in vitro to be specific for cytomegalovirus antigens. According to a later analysis, most CMV-associated TCR beta chains appeared to be HLA-restricted, and the HLA associations seemed to be driven largely by CMV exposure. A later genetic analysis reported fewer N-insertions in productive TCRs among donors in an Asian-associated ancestry cluster than the approximately 670-donor mean. A further reported finding was that TCR beta sequences accurately predicted the HLA-A and HLA-B alleles for most subjects in the first cohort. In a later analysis, TCR association rates were found to vary across HLA loci, with the most associated TCRs seen for DRB1 alleles and the fewest for HLA-C alleles. Because counts were too low, approximately 18 rarely observed V segments, including chromosome 9 orphons, were excluded from the earlier analysis of several hundred of the donors. A later analysis reported that several top co-occurrence clusters appeared linked to parvovirus B19, influenza, CMV and Epstein-Barr virus. Most TCR sequences were observed very rarely across donors, whereas some public TCRs were present in many individuals.

Preparation of the library involved the immunoSEQ multiplex PCR assay. A mixture of 60 forward primers for TCR Vbeta segments and 13 reverse primers for TCR Jbeta segments was used in the multiplex PCR. A multiplex PCR assay on genomic DNA amplified the CDR3 region of rearranged TCR beta genes. On the Illumina HiSeq System, the amplified TCR beta libraries were sequenced as 87-base-pair reads. The paper's processing steps were these. Across the 666 repertoires, a later analysis counted approximately 83 million unique TCR beta chains, about 10 million of which were shared by at least two donors. To remove PCR and sequencing errors, raw reads were error-corrected and collapsed into unique sequences using a nearest-neighbor algorithm that merged closely related sequences. Alignment of CDR3 sequences to IMGT reference sequences was used to assign V, D and J gene segments. For a sequence to be retained, a match of at least six nucleotides to both a V gene segment and a J gene segment was required. A rearrangement counted as productive if the CDR3 had no stop codons and remained in frame with V and J, and every other rearrangement counted as non-productive. CDR3 was defined according to IMGT convention as the region running from the second conserved V-encoded cysteine to the conserved J-encoded phenylalanine. In an earlier analysis of approximately 590 of the donors, sequences lacking an unambiguous match to a single V gene segment were excluded. In an earlier analysis of 587 of the donors, a V segment was called functional when productive rearrangements were above 56.7%, and segregating when the standard deviation between donors exceeded 5%. To diagnose cytomegalovirus status from the catalog of TCR beta chain sequences, a statistical classification framework was built. In a later analysis, TCR nucleotide sequences were compared against IMGT/GENE-DB human TR gene sequences so that V and J genes could be assigned. Using the TCRdist pipeline, a later analysis assigned CDR3 sequences along with most-parsimonious VDJ recombination scenarios. In a later analysis, each TCR beta chain was defined by its CDR3 amino acid sequence together with its V-gene family, and reads lacking a unique V-gene family were excluded. In a later analysis, 550 to 650 highly shared, low-generation-probability nucleotide sequences were removed to address suspected cross-contamination and a sequencing artifact. A later analysis calculated a clonal expansion index for each public chain from normalized within-repertoire ranks of inferred template counts. In a later analysis, generation probabilities were computed with a VDJ recombination model fitted to out-of-frame rearrangements, and the resulting probabilities were checked against IGoR. A later analysis scored TCR-TCR, TCR-HLA and TCR-CMV co-occurrence with hypergeometric tests, applying a repertoire-size bias correction to TCR pairs. A later analysis estimated false discovery rates by permuting HLA or CMV assignments 20 times. In a later analysis, co-occurring TCRs were grouped using DBSCAN, with TCRdist sequence similarity added in when clustering inside HLA-allele-positive subsets. Repertoires with fewer than 30,000 or more than 120,000 public chains were left out of co-occurrence clustering, as were about five repertoires with anomalous nucleotide sharing. Imported from immuneACCESS, the table was reduced by TCRdb to in-frame sequences with V and J called. These copies leave out some clones; in studies compared against another copy, an unresolved V gene accounts for under half, and the cause of the remainder is not known. V, J and clone size are taken as reported in that table, and D and trimming were inferred from the DNA itself. This sample gives about 160,000 clones in total; roughly 80% of them show up just once. The ten largest make up 8.5% of the sample.

The cohort consisted of some 730 healthy bone marrow donors. At the time of sampling, all cohort members were nominally healthy, though unrecorded immune exposures were likely present. The donor was CMV seropositive and was included in the group of 270 or so seropositive cohort members. A peripheral blood sample was collected from each donor, and TCR beta sequencing was performed on peripheral blood mononuclear cells. Genomic DNA was extracted from the blood cell samples with the Qiagen DNeasy Blood Extraction Kit. Taken from the germline V gene, the CDR1 and CDR2 loops are SGHDT and YYEEEE. The cysteine opens and the phenylalanine closes a CDR3 of 16 amino acids. The sequence is cut down to CDR3 DNA, 48 bases in frame from base 1. The V and J ends are trimmed by 5 bases and 3 bases, leaving 18 bases between them. About this clone itself: The specificity of this receptor is unknown. No per-base quality is available; no much larger clone lies one base away.

The sequence is built from TRBV5-6 and TRBJ1-5; matching of 5 bases hints at TRBD1 as the D gene. The clonotype was recovered from a male donor in good health and CMV-seropositive. Sequencing was carried out using PBMCs. In nucleotides, the sequence is TGTGCCAGCAGTCGGCGGTCAGGGAAGAACAATCAGCCCCAGCATTTT. Its protein product is CASSRRSGKNNQPQHF.